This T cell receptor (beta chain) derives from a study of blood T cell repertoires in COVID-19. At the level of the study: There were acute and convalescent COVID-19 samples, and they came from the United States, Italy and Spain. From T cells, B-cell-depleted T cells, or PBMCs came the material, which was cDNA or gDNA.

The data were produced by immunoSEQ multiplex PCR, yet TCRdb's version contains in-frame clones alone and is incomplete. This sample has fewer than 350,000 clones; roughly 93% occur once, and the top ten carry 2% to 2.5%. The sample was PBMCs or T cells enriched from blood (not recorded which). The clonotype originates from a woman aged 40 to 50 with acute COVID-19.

Here the CDR3 DNA reads TGTGCCAGCAGTCCCCGGACAGGAATTGGGGCCAACGTCCTGACTTTC. Protein product: CASSPRTGIGANVLTF. The chain carries TRBV27 and TRBJ2-6; 7 nucleotides align to TRBD1. J was trimmed by 3 bases and V by 5 bases; bases with no gene match: 7. Germline V gene sequence: CDR1 MNHEY, CDR2 SMNVEV (reference sequence). The CDR3 has 16 amino acids.